The rows below give T cell receptor beta chains drawn from one sample of a study of cytomegalovirus exposure and HLA in healthy donors. The repertoire was sequenced with immunoSEQ multiplex PCR; TCRdb's copy has only in-frame clones and lacks some. The profile shows roughly 330,000 clones, approximately 86% of them singletons. Sequences were obtained from PBMCs. The receptor source for this set is a woman aged 25 to 39 in good health and CMV-seropositive. The CDR3 runs from the conserved cysteine through the conserved F or W. D genes are given only for firm matches. Size values are once, few and many counts, or a class for expanded clones, and some rows have none.

j_gene: TRBJ1-2; v_gene: TRBV7-9; d_gene: NA; abundance: NA; CDR3aa: CASYQSGISYGYTF; CDR3nt: TGTGCCAGTTATCAGTCGGGCATCAGCTATGGCTACACCTTC
j_gene: TRBJ2-7; v_gene: TRBV4-3; d_gene: NA; abundance: NA; CDR3aa: CASSQGGTDTYEQYF; CDR3nt: TGCGCCAGCAGCCAAGGGGGGACCGATACCTACGAGCAGTACTTC
j_gene: TRBJ2-1; v_gene: TRBV2; d_gene: NA; abundance: NA; CDR3aa: CASSEWDEQFF; CDR3nt: TGTGCCAGCAGTGAGTGGGATGAGCAGTTCTTC
j_gene: TRBJ2-7; v_gene: TRBV4-3; d_gene: NA; abundance: NA; CDR3aa: CASSRSSGYEQYF; CDR3nt: TGCGCCAGCAGCCGCTCCTCTGGGTACGAGCAGTACTTC
j_gene: TRBJ1-3; v_gene: TRBV5-1; d_gene: NA; abundance: NA; CDR3aa: CASSLGWRGGNTIYF; CDR3nt: TGCGCCAGCAGCTTGGGGTGGCGGGGTGGAAACACCATATATTTT
j_gene: TRBJ2-7; v_gene: TRBV5-4; d_gene: NA; abundance: NA; CDR3aa: CASSLDPGINYEQYF; CDR3nt: TGTGCCAGCAGCTTGGATCCAGGGATTAACTACGAGCAGTACTTC
j_gene: TRBJ2-3; v_gene: TRBV6-6; d_gene: TRBD1; abundance: NA; CDR3aa: CATKGATSTDTQYF; CDR3nt: TGTGCCACAAAGGGGGCAACTAGCACAGATACGCAGTATTTT
j_gene: TRBJ2-1; v_gene: TRBV4-3; d_gene: NA; abundance: NA; CDR3aa: CASSQDPGISYNEQFF; CDR3nt: TGCGCCAGCAGCCAAGATCCAGGGATCTCCTACAATGAGCAGTTCTTC
j_gene: TRBJ2-1; v_gene: TRBV19; d_gene: NA; abundance: NA; CDR3aa: CASSISLGTYNEQFF; CDR3nt: TGTGCCAGTAGTATATCACTGGGAACCTACAATGAGCAGTTCTTC
j_gene: TRBJ2-5; v_gene: TRBV7-6; d_gene: NA; abundance: NA; CDR3aa: CASSLGAGLNQETQYF; CDR3nt: TGTGCCAGCAGCTTAGGGGCCGGACTTAACCAAGAGACCCAGTACTTC
j_gene: TRBJ2-3; v_gene: TRBV5-1; d_gene: TRBD2; abundance: once; CDR3aa: CASRERESRPQRTDTQYF; CDR3nt: TGCGCCAGCAGGGAGCGGGAGTCGAGACCCCAACGCACAGATACGCAGTATTTT
j_gene: TRBJ1-1; v_gene: TRBV30; d_gene: NA; abundance: many; CDR3aa: CAWSVWSNTEAFF; CDR3nt: TGTGCCTGGAGTGTATGGTCGAACACTGAAGCTTTCTTT
j_gene: TRBJ1-2; v_gene: TRBV28; d_gene: NA; abundance: NA; CDR3aa: CASSLQGRGYTF; CDR3nt: TGTGCCAGCAGTTTACAGGGGCGAGGCTACACCTTC
j_gene: TRBJ2-2; v_gene: TRBV5-1; d_gene: NA; abundance: once; CDR3aa: CASSTGGTGGAGELFF; CDR3nt: TGCGCCAGCAGCACCGGTGGGACTGGCGGGGCCGGGGAGCTGTTTTTT
j_gene: TRBJ2-7; v_gene: TRBV28; d_gene: NA; abundance: NA; CDR3aa: CASSLWPPLDGNSYEQYF; CDR3nt: TGTGCCAGCAGTTTATGGCCCCCGCTGGACGGGAATTCCTACGAGCAGTACTTC
j_gene: TRBJ2-7; v_gene: TRBV7-2; d_gene: NA; abundance: NA; CDR3aa: CASSLGHLYEQYF; CDR3nt: TGTGCCAGCAGCTTAGGGCATCTTTACGAGCAGTACTTC
j_gene: TRBJ2-1; v_gene: TRBV7-2; d_gene: TRBD1; abundance: once; CDR3aa: CASSAPAGTGQRNEQFF; CDR3nt: TGTGCCAGCAGCGCACCCGCTGGGACAGGGCAGCGGAATGAGCAGTTCTTC
j_gene: TRBJ1-1; v_gene: TRBV11-2; d_gene: NA; abundance: few; CDR3aa: CASSSTAANTEAFF; CDR3nt: TGTGCCAGCAGCTCCACAGCAGCGAACACTGAAGCTTTCTTT
j_gene: TRBJ2-7; v_gene: TRBV7-6; d_gene: NA; abundance: NA; CDR3aa: CASSLLAGQRDDYEQYF; CDR3nt: TGTGCCAGCAGCCTCCTGGCTGGACAGCGGGACGACTACGAGCAGTACTTC
j_gene: TRBJ2-3; v_gene: TRBV27; d_gene: TRBD2; abundance: NA; CDR3aa: CASSFWASGSDTQYF; CDR3nt: TGTGCCAGCAGTTTTTGGGCTAGCGGGTCAGATACGCAGTATTTT
j_gene: TRBJ1-1; v_gene: TRBV5-1; d_gene: NA; abundance: NA; CDR3aa: CASSPGTANTEAFF; CDR3nt: TGCGCCAGCAGCCCGGGGACGGCGAACACTGAAGCTTTCTTT
j_gene: TRBJ2-1; v_gene: TRBV9; d_gene: TRBD2; abundance: NA; CDR3aa: CASSVGLAGGLGVDEQFF; CDR3nt: TGTGCCAGCAGCGTAGGATTAGCGGGGGGCCTCGGTGTGGATGAGCAGTTCTTC
j_gene: TRBJ1-1; v_gene: TRBV5-1; d_gene: NA; abundance: NA; CDR3aa: CASSSSRGTEAFF; CDR3nt: TGCGCCAGCAGTAGTTCAAGGGGCACTGAAGCTTTCTTT
j_gene: TRBJ1-3; v_gene: TRBV4-3; d_gene: TRBD1; abundance: NA; CDR3aa: CASSRNRGLGNTIYF; CDR3nt: TGCGCCAGCAGCCGAAACAGGGGGCTAGGAAACACCATATATTTT
j_gene: TRBJ1-3; v_gene: TRBV6-1; d_gene: NA; abundance: NA; CDR3aa: CASGQNSGNTIYF; CDR3nt: TGTGCCAGCGGCCAAAACTCTGGAAACACCATATATTTT
j_gene: TRBJ2-7; v_gene: TRBV27; d_gene: NA; abundance: NA; CDR3aa: CASSGGLNGYEQYF; CDR3nt: TGTGCCAGCTCCGGGGGGCTAAACGGCTACGAGCAGTACTTC
j_gene: TRBJ1-2; v_gene: TRBV5-4; d_gene: TRBD1; abundance: NA; CDR3aa: CASSGQGAKYGYTF; CDR3nt: TGTGCCAGCAGCGGGCAGGGGGCCAAGTATGGCTACACCTTC
j_gene: TRBJ2-7; v_gene: TRBV30; d_gene: NA; abundance: NA; CDR3aa: CAWRGARSGSYEQYF; CDR3nt: TGTGCCTGGAGGGGGGCTAGGAGCGGGTCCTACGAGCAGTACTTC
j_gene: TRBJ2-2; v_gene: TRBV6-1; d_gene: NA; abundance: NA; CDR3aa: CASSALGGYNTGELFF; CDR3nt: TGTGCCAGCAGTGCTCTGGGAGGATACAACACCGGGGAGCTGTTTTTT
j_gene: TRBJ2-3; v_gene: TRBV2; d_gene: NA; abundance: NA; CDR3aa: CASTFRPRTDTQYF; CDR3nt: TGTGCCAGCACATTTAGACCCCGCACAGATACGCAGTATTTT
j_gene: TRBJ2-4; v_gene: TRBV27; d_gene: NA; abundance: NA; CDR3aa: CASSSAAVWGDIQYF; CDR3nt: TGTGCCAGCAGTTCGGCGGCAGTGTGGGGTGACATTCAGTACTTC
j_gene: TRBJ2-6; v_gene: TRBV11-3; d_gene: NA; abundance: NA; CDR3aa: CASSARQSRANVLTF; CDR3nt: TGTGCCAGCAGCGCTCGACAAAGTCGGGCCAACGTCCTGACTTTC
j_gene: TRBJ2-7; v_gene: TRBV25-1; d_gene: NA; abundance: NA; CDR3aa: CATWTESSYEQYF; CDR3nt: TGTGCCACCTGGACAGAAAGCTCCTACGAGCAGTACTTC